This section outlines one T cell receptor beta chain sequence together with its context. Its antigen is not known. Looked up from germline, CDR1 is SGHRS and CDR2 is YFSETQ. V was trimmed by 0 bases and J by 7 bases, leaving 8 bases between them. CDR3 length: 13 residues. The sample originates from a study of T-cell memory formation after mild COVID-19. Overall study: TCR clusters were mostly donor specific. General study results and limits: Day 15 to 85 contracting clones showed balanced CD4/CD8; day 15 to 37 expanders favored CD4+.

Amplification by 5'RACE using constant-segment primers produced TCR alpha and TCR beta cDNA libraries that carried sample barcodes and UMIs. TCRdb independently ran MiXCR on the 5' RACE reads; one entry per CDR3 protein. The sample lists about 210,000 distinct CDR3 sequences; over 9.5% were seen once. The V call is TRBV5-1, the J call TRBJ2-1; no clear D. This TCR was sampled from a man aged 18 to 30 who had mild COVID-19 (a few samples of this study predate the infection). Cell type and time point are not known. Sequenced sample: PBMCs or a T cell subset sorted from them (not recorded which). CDR3 bases: TGCGCCAGCAGCTTGGGAGAGCTAAATGAGCAGTTCTTC. Translated, it gives CASSLGELNEQFF.